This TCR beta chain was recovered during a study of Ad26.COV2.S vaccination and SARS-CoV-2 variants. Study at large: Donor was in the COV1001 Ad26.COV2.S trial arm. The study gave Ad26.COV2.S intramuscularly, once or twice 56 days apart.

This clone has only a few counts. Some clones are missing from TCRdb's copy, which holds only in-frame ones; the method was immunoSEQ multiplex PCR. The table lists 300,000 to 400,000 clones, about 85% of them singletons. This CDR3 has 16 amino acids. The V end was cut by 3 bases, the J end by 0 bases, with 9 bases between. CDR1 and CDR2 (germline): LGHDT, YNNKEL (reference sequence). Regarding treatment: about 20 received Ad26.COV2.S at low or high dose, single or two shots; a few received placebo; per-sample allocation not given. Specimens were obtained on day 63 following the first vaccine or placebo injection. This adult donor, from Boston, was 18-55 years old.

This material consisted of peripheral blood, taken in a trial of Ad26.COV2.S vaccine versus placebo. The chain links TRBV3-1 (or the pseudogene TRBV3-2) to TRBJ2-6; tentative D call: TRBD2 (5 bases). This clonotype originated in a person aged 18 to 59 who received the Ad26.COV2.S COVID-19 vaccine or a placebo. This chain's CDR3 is CASSQDGLSGANVLTF. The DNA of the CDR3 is TGTGCCAGCAGCCAGGACGGACTCTCTGGGGCCAACGTCCTGACTTTC.